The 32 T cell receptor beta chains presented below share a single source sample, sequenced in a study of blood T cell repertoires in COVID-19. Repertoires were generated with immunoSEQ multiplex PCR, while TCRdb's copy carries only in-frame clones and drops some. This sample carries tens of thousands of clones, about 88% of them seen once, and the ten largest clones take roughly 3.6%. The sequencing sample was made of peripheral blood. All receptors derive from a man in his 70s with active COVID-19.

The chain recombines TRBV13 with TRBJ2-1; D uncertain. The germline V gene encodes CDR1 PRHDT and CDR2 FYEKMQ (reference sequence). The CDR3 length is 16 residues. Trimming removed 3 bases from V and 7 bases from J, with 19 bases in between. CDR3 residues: CASSFVPAAAVNEQFF. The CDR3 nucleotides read TGTGCCAGCAGCTTTGTCCCCGCGGCGGCGGTGAATGAGCAGTTCTTC.

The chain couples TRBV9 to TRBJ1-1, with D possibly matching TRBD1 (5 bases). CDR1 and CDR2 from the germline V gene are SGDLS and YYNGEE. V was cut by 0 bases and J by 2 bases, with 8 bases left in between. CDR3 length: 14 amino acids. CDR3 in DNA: TGTGCCAGCAGCGTAGGGAGGGGTAACACTGAAGCTTTCTTT. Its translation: CASSVGRGNTEAFF.

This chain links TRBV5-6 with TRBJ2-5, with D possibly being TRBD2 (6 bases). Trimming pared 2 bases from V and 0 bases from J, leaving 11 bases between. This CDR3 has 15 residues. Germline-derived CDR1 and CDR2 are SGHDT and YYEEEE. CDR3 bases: TGTGCCAGCAGCTTCGGTGGGGGGTACCAAGAGACCCAGTACTTC. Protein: CASSFGGGYQETQYF.

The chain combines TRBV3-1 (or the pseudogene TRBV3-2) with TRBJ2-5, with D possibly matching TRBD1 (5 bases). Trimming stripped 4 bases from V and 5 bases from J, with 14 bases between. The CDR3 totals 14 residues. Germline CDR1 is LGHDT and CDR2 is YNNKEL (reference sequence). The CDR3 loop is CASSPPAGAETQYF. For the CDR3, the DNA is TGTGCCAGCAGCCCCCCGGCTGGGGCGGAGACCCAGTACTTC.

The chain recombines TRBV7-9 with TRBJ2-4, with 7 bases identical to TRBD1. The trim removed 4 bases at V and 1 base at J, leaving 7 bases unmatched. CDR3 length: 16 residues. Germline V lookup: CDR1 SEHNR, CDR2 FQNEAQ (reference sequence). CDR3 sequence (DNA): TGTGCCAGCAGCTCCACAGGGGCGCTGGCCAAAAACATTCAGTACTTC. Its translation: CASSSTGALAKNIQYF.

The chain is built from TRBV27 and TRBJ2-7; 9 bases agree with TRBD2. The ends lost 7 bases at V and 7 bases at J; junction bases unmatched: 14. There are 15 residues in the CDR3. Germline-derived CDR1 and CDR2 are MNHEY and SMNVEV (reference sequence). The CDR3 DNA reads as TGTGCCAGCACCCACTTTAGCGGGAGCCCGGGGGAGCAGTACTTC. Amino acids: CASTHFSGSPGEQYF.

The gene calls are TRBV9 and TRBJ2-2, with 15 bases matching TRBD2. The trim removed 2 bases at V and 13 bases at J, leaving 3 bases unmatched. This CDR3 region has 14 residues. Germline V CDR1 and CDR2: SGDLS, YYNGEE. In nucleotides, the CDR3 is TGTGCCAGCAGCGTGGGACTAGCGGGGGGCGGGCTGTTTTTT. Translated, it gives CASSVGLAGGGLFF.

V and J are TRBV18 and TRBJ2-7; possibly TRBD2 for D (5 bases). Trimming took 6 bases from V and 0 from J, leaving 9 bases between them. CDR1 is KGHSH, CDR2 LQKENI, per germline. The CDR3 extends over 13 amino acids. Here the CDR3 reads CASSPGDSYEQYF. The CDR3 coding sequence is TGTGCCAGCTCTCCCGGGGACTCCTACGAGCAGTACTTC. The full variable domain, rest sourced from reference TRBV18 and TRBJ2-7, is NAGVMQNPRHLVRRRGQEARLRCSPMKGHSHVYWYRQLPEEGLKFMVYLQKENIIDESGMPKERFSAEFPKEGPSILRIQQVVRGDSAAYFCASSPGDSYEQYFGPGTRLTVT.

CDR3 residues: CASSLASVAYYEQYF. CDR3 coding DNA: TGTGCCAGCAGCTTAGCGTCGGTAGCCTACTACGAGCAGTACTTC. This rearrangement joins TRBV7-8 to TRBJ2-7; D is undetermined. The germline CDR1 and CDR2 sequences are SGHVS and FQNEAQ. The ends were cut back, 0 bases at V and 3 bases at J, with 12 bases in the middle. The length of the CDR3 is 15 residues.

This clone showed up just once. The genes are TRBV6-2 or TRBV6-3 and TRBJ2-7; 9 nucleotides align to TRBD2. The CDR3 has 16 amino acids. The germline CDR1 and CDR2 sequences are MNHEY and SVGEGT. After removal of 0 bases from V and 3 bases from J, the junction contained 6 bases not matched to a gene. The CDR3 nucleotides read TGTGCCAGCAGTTACTCGATCCTAGCGGGACACTACGAGCAGTACTTC. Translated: CASSYSILAGHYEQYF.

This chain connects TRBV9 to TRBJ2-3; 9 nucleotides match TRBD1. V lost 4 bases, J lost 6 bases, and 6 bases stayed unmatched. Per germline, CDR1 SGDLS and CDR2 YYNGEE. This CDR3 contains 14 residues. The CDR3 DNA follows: TGTGCCAGCAGCACCCGGACAGGGGTGGATACGCAGTATTTT. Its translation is CASSTRTGVDTQYF.

CDR3 bases: TGTGCCAGCAGTGGGACTAGCGGGAGGGCCCCAACTTACAATGAGCAGTTCTTC. Protein sequence: CASSGTSGRAPTYNEQFF. The chain couples TRBV6-1 to TRBJ2-1; 15 bases align to TRBD2. From germline, CDR1 is MNHNS and CDR2 SASEGT. This CDR3 is built from 18 residues. V trimming: 4 bases; J trimming: 4 bases; junction bases outside the gene matches: 8.

Here the CDR3 reads CASSPGRFGNTIYF. The CDR3 region has the DNA TGTGCCAGCAGCCCGGGGAGGTTTGGAAACACCATATATTTT. The J gene is TRBJ1-3, the V gene TRBV3-1 (or the pseudogene TRBV3-2); D is unresolved. Between the trimmed V and J ends, which lost 4 bases and 3 bases, there was a span of 10 bases. In germline, CDR1 is LGHDT, CDR2 YNNKEL (reference sequence). The CDR3 contains 14 residues.

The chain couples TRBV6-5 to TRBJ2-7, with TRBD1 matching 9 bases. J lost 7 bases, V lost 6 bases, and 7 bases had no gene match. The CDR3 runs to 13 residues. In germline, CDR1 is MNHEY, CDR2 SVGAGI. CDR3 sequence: CASRRDRAGEQYF. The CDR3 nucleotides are TGTGCCAGCAGGAGGGACAGGGCGGGGGAGCAGTACTTC.

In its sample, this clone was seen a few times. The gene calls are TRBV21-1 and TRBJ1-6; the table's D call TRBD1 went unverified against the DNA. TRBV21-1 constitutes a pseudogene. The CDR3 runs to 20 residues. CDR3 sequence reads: CASSKGTGEPKSSYNSPLHF. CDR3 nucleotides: TGTGCCAGCAGCAAAGGGACAGGAGAACCAAAGAGCTCCTATAATTCACCCCTCCACTTT.

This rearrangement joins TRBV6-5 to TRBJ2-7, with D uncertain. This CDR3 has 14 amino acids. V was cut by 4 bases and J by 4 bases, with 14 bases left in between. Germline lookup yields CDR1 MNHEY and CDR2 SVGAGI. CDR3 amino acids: CASSLLGSRYEQYF. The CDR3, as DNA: TGTGCCAGCAGTTTATTGGGCAGCAGGTACGAGCAGTACTTC.

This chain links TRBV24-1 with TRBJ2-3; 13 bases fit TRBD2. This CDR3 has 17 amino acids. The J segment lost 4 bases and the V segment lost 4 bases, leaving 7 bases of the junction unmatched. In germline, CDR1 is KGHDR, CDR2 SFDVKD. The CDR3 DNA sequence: TGTGCCACCAGTGACCGCGGACTAGCGGGAGACGCAGATACGCAGTATTTT. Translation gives CATSDRGLAGDADTQYF.

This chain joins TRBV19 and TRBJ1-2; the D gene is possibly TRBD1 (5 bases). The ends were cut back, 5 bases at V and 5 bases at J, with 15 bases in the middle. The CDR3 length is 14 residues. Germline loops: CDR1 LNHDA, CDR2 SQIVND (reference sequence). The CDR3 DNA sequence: TGTGCCAGTAGTCCCAGGGTCCGGGGGTATGGCTACACCTTC. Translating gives CASSPRVRGYGYTF.

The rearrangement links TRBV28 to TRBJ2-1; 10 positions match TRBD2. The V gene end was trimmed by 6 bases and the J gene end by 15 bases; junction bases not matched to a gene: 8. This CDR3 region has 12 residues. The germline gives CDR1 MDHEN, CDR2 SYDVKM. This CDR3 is CASRTAGGPPFF. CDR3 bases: TGTGCCAGCAGGACAGCGGGAGGGCCCCCGTTCTTC.

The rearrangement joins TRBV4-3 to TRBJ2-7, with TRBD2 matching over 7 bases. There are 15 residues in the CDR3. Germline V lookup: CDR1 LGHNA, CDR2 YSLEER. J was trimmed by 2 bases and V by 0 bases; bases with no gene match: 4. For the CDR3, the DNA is TGCGCCAGCAGCCAAGAGGGGAGGGGCGCCTACGAGCAGTACTTC. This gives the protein CASSQEGRGAYEQYF.

The CDR3 DNA sequence: TGTGCCAGCAGCTTCACGGGACACAGCGAGCAGTACTTC. Protein product: CASSFTGHSEQYF. This sequence joins TRBV5-4 and TRBJ2-7; tentative D call: TRBD1 (6 bases). This CDR3 comprises 13 residues. CDR1 SGHNT and CDR2 YYREEE come from the germline V gene (reference sequence). The germline V and J ends were trimmed by 2 bases and 6 bases, with 12 bases remaining between them.

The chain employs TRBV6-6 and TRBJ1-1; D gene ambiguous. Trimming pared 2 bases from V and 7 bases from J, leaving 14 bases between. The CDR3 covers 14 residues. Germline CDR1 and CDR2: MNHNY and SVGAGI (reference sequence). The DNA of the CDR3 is TGTGCCAGCAGTTACGTTGGGGTTGGAGGTGAAGCTTTCTTT. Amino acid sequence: CASSYVGVGGEAFF.

The DNA for the CDR3 is TGCGCCAGCAGCTTGTCCGGCACAGATACGCAGTATTTT. It translates to CASSLSGTDTQYF. The chain links TRBV5-1 to TRBJ2-3; D not certain. Germline V gives CDR1 SGHRS, CDR2 YFSETQ. With 1 base removed from V and 1 base from J, the gap between germline ends came to 4 bases. The CDR3 has 13 residues. Drawing the rest from reference TRBV5-1 and TRBJ2-3, the complete variable domain is KAGVTQTPRYLIKTRGQQVTLSCSPISGHRSVSWYQQTPGQGLQFLFEYFSETQRNKGNFPGRFSGRQFSNSRSEMNVSTLELGDSALYLCASSLSGTDTQYFGPGTRLTVL.

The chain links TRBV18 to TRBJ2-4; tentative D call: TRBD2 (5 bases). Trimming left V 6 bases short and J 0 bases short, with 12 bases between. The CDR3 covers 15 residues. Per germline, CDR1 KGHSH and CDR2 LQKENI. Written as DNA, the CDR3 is TGTGCCAGCTCCCCTGGAGGACTAGCCAAAAACATTCAGTACTTC. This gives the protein CASSPGGLAKNIQYF. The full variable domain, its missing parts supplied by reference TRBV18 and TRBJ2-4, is NAGVMQNPRHLVRRRGQEARLRCSPMKGHSHVYWYRQLPEEGLKFMVYLQKENIIDESGMPKERFSAEFPKEGPSILRIQQVVRGDSAAYFCASSPGGLAKNIQYFGAGTRLSVL.

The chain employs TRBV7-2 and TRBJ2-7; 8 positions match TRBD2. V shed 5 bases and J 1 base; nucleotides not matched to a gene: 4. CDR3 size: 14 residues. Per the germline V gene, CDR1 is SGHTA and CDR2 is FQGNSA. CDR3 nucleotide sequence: TGTGCCAGCAGCACGCGGGGGGCGTCCTACGAGCAGTACTTC. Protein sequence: CASSTRGASYEQYF.

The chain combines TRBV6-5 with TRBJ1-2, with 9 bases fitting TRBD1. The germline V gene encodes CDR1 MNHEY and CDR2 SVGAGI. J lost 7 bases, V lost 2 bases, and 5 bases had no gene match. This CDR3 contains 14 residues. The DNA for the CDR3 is TGTGCCAGCAGTTACCAGGACAGGGGAGGTGGCTACACCTTC. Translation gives CASSYQDRGGGYTF.

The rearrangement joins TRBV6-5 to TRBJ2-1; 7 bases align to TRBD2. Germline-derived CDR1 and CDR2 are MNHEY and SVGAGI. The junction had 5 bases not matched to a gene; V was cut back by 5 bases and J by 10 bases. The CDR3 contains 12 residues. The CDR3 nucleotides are TGTGCCAGCAGTACCCCCGGGGGGGAGCAGTTCTTC. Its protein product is CASSTPGGEQFF.

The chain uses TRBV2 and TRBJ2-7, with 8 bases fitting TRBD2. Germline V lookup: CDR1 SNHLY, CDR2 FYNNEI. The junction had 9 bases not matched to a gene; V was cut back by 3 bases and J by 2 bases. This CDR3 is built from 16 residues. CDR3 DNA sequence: TGTGCCAGCAGTGACCTTACTAGCGGCCCACCCTACGAGCAGTACTTC. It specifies CASSDLTSGPPYEQYF.

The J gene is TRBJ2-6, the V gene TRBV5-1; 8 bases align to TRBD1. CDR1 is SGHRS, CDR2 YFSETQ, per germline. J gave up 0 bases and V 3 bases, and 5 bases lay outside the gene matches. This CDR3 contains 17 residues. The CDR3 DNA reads TGCGCCAGCAGCTGGGGGGACAGGTCCTCTGGGGCCAACGTCCTGACTTTC. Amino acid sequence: CASSWGDRSSGANVLTF. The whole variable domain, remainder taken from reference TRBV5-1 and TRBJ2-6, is KAGVTQTPRYLIKTRGQQVTLSCSPISGHRSVSWYQQTPGQGLQFLFEYFSETQRNKGNFPGRFSGRQFSNSRSEMNVSTLELGDSALYLCASSWGDRSSGANVLTFGAGSRLTVL.

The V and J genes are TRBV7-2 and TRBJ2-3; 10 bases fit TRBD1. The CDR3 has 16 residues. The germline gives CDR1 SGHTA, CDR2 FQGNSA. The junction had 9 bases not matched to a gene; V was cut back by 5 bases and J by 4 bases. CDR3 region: CASSADRGRGADTQYF. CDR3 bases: TGTGCCAGCAGCGCAGACAGGGGGCGAGGGGCAGATACGCAGTATTTT. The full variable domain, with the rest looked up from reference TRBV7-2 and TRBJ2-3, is GAGVSQSPSNKVTEKGKDVELRCDPISGHTALYWYRQSLGQGLEFLIYFQGNSAPDKSGLPSDRFSAERTGGSVSTLTIQRTQQEDSAVYLCASSADRGRGADTQYFGPGTRLTVL.

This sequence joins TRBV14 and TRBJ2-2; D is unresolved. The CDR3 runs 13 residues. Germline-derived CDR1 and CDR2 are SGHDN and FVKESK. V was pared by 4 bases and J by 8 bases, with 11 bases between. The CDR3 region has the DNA TGTGCCAGCAGCCGGGTCAGGCATGGGGAGCTGTTTTTT. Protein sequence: CASSRVRHGELFF. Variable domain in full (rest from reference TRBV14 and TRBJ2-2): EAGVTQFPSHSVIEKGQTVTLRCDPISGHDNLYWYRRVMGKEIKFLLHFVKESKQDESGMPNNRFLAERTGGTYSTLKVQPAELEDSGVYFCASSRVRHGELFFGEGSRLTVL.

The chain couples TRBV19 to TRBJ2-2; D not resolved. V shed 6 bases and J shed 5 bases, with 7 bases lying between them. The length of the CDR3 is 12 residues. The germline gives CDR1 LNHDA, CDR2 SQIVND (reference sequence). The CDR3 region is CASRPTTGELFF. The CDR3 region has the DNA TGTGCCAGTAGGCCGACAACCGGGGAGCTGTTTTTT.